This record looks at one T cell receptor (beta chain) sequence and its context. At one end the junction does not follow the germline gene, possibly because of a read error. This record comes from a study of spatial heterogeneity in lung cancer. Time point defined: blood at routine non-recurrence follow-up after resection. TCRdb reprocessed the 5' RACE reads via MiXCR and lists one record per CDR3 protein. Here the sample spans 40,000 to 45,000 distinct CDR3 sequences, 20% to 25% being singletons. The sequenced sample was PBMCs, obtained at follow-up. The receptor comes from a female donor with early-stage non-small cell lung cancer.

The DNA of the CDR3 is TGTGCCAGCAGCTTAGTGCAGGGGCAAGAGACCCGGTACTTC. Its translation: CASSLVQGQETRYF. The rearrangement joins TRBV7-9 to TRBJ2-5; maybe TRBD1 (6 bases). Looked up from germline, CDR1 is SEHNR and CDR2 is FQNEAQ (reference sequence). The CDR3 runs 14 residues. Looking up the rest from reference TRBV7-9 and TRBJ2-5 gives the full variable domain: DTGVSQNPRHKITKRGQNVTFRCDPISEHNRLYWYRQTLGQGPEFLTYFQNEAQLEKSRLLSDRFSAERPKGSFSTLEIQRTEQGDSAMYLCASSLVQGQETRYFGPGTRLLVL.